This T cell receptor beta chain was obtained from a study of T cells in Graves' hyperthyroidism and ophthalmopathy. Uncontrolled infection, other autoimmune disease, pregnancy or lactation disqualified patients from enrolment. The CDR3 has 14 residues. Per germline, CDR1 MNHNS and CDR2 SASEGT. V lost 10 bases to trimming and J lost 7 bases, with 17 bases between them. Details on this clonotype: Its antigen is not known.

Study outcomes and limitations: A model of 13 V-J features distinguished ophthalmopathy from stable hyperthyroidism. Expanded thyroid clonotypes (above 0.001) were mostly also found in blood.

RNA transcripts yielded amplified TCR beta CDR3 regions. RT-PCR in the first round (using the HTBI primer set) targeted the TCR CDR3. In TCRdb, the multiplex PCR reads were re-called with MiXCR into one record per CDR3 protein. The table lists some 620,000 distinct CDR3 sequences, around 15% of them singletons. Sequenced sample: blood. The sequence was obtained from a woman aged 30 to 39 with Graves' hyperthyroidism. J is TRBJ1-6 and V is TRBV6-1, with D unclear. As DNA, the CDR3 is TGTGCCACAACCAGGAGTCCTGCGAATTCACCCCTCCACTTT. Protein: CATTRSPANSPLHF.